The next 8 T cell receptor beta chains were all read from a single sample in a study of cytomegalovirus exposure and HLA in healthy donors. The PCR employed 60 Vbeta primers together with 13 Jbeta primers. Measured with immunoSEQ multiplex PCR; TCRdb has only the in-frame clones, and not every one. The sample yields approximately 190,000 clones, over 80% seen once. The sample consisted of PBMCs. The receptors were sampled from a man aged 35 to 55 in good health and CMV-seropositive.

The chain carries TRBV7-3 and TRBJ2-7; 7 bases are a match to TRBD1. The germline gives CDR1 SGHTA, CDR2 FQGTGA. With V trimmed by 3 bases and J by 1 base, 9 bases remained unmatched. This CDR3 is built from 16 residues. The DNA for the CDR3 is TGTGCCAGCAGCTTGGCCTTGGGACAGCTGTCCTACGAGCAGTACTTC. Protein: CASSLALGQLSYEQYF.

Here the CDR3 reads CASSLSAGSNYGYTF. CDR3 nucleotides: TGTGCCAGCAGTTTATCGGCAGGGTCTAACTATGGCTACACCTTC. The V and J genes are TRBV27 and TRBJ1-2; D is perhaps TRBD1 (5 bases). Germline loops: CDR1 MNHEY, CDR2 SMNVEV (reference sequence). This CDR3 contains 15 residues. Trimming cost V 0 bases and J 0 bases, with 8 bases left between them.

This clone was counted only a few times. The genes are TRBV28 and TRBJ1-3; D ambiguous. The V gene's germline CDR1 is MDHEN and CDR2 SYDVKM. V was trimmed by 1 base and J by 2 bases, leaving 6 bases between them. The CDR3 is 14 amino acids. CDR3 sequence: CASSLSGTGNTIYF. CDR3 in DNA: TGTGCCAGCAGTTTATCCGGGACTGGAAACACCATATATTTT.

The chain recombines TRBV2 with TRBJ1-4, with 9 positions matching TRBD1. After removal of 0 bases from V and 8 bases from J, the junction contained 10 bases not matched to a gene. Germline-derived CDR1 and CDR2 are SNHLY and FYNNEI. CDR3 size: 17 residues. In DNA form, the CDR3 reads TGTGCCAGCAGTGAAGCTGGGTTGGGGACAGGGAGGGAAAAACTGTTTTTT. This gives the protein CASSEAGLGTGREKLFF.

This clone has a single count. The chain is built from TRBV7-9 and TRBJ1-2, with D maybe TRBD1 (6 bases). V shed 5 bases and J shed 8 bases, with 15 bases lying between them. This CDR3 has 13 residues. CDR1 and CDR2 from the germline V gene are SEHNR and FQNEAQ (reference sequence). CDR3 amino acids: CASSPRGAEGYTF. The CDR3 region has the DNA TGTGCCAGCAGCCCCCGGGGGGCGGAGGGCTACACCTTC.

This clone appeared a few times. This chain connects TRBV28 to TRBJ1-4, with unresolved D. Between the trimmed V and J ends, which lost 7 bases and 8 bases, there was a span of 20 bases. Germline CDR1 is MDHEN and CDR2 is SYDVKM. The CDR3 runs 15 residues. The CDR3 DNA reads as TGTGCCAGCACCTCTTTAGGGAGGTTACGAGAAAAACTGTTTTTT. Protein: CASTSLGRLREKLFF.

This clone was picked up a small number of times. V gene TRBV6-1 combines with J gene TRBJ1-2, with 8 bases matching TRBD1. Germline CDR1 and CDR2: MNHNS and SASEGT. This CDR3 comprises 13 residues. The V gene end was trimmed by 7 bases and the J gene end by 8 bases; junction bases not matched to a gene: 9. The CDR3 loop is CASNSRGLRGYTF. The CDR3 bases are TGTGCCAGCAATTCCAGGGGGCTCAGGGGCTACACCTTC.

The gene calls are TRBV30 and TRBJ2-5; perhaps TRBD1 as D (6 bases). The DNA end is a closer match to TRBJ2-7, so the J assignment may be wrong. The germline V gene encodes CDR1 GTSNPN and CDR2 SVGIG (reference sequence). The CDR3 length is 15 residues. The CDR3 coding sequence is TGTGCCTGGAGTCCTTCCGGTCACAGGGATTACGAGCAGTACTTC. Its translation is CAWSPSGHRDYEQYF.